The entry below gives a single T cell receptor (beta chain) sequence along with its context. The sample holds a few counts of this clonotype. Which antigen it targets is not known. Base qualities are not recorded, but no much larger clone differs from it by a single base. The data derive from a study of T cells after yellow fever vaccination (dated by TCRdb to the late 2010s). Broadly, across the study: The SMART-Seq v4 Ultra Low Input RNA kit was used to prepare libraries from fractions with low cell numbers. To follow T-cell clones before and after primary and booster YFV17D yellow fever vaccination, bulk TCR alpha and beta repertoires were sequenced over time. Two healthy male donors, one aged 18 to 30 and one aged 30 to 40 years, were included in the cohort. Blood was drawn at multiple timepoints before and after primary and secondary immunization, with bulk PBMC replicates and cell subsets isolated. General conclusions and limits of the study: FACS-sorted repertoires could contain abundant contaminating clonotypes from the bulk population, so computational filtering was required. Because the study included only a couple of donors, the extent to which the findings can be generalized is limited. Most clones expanded after primary vaccination were re-detected after the booster (almost 98% of CD4 and roughly 87% of CD8), suggesting broad memory maintenance. Compared with the primary T-cell response, the secondary T-cell response was faster but weaker, reaching its peak on day 5 rather than on day 15. A small share of clonotypes was detected in both CD4 and CD8 compartments, with the overlap likely arising from convergent recombination.

Sample treatment or condition, as interpreted from the label and publication: live attenuated yellow fever vaccine strain. At each blood-draw timepoint, two biological replicates of bulk PBMCs were obtained. A standard Ficoll-Paque protocol was used to isolate PBMCs from peripheral blood. RNA was extracted with TriZol from bulk PBMCs, CD4 and CD8 fractions, and dextramer-positive and dextramer-negative fractions. TCR cDNA was synthesized by 5'RACE template switching, which introduced a universal primer site and unique molecular identifiers. cDNA synthesis was primed from both the TCR alpha and TCR beta constant segments. Library amplification used two PCR steps, and the second PCR step added sample barcodes and sequencing adapters. Sequencing of the libraries was done on either Illumina HiSeq 2500 (2x100 bp) or NovaSeq (2x150 bp). As for the authors' bioinformatics: MIGEC handled demultiplexing of reads and collapsing into UMI consensus sequences, while MiXCR performed V(D)J alignment. Clonotypes responding to the vaccine were identified with edgeR on replicate PBMC samples, with the criteria of FDR below 0.01 and a log2 fold change above 5 up to day 15. CD4 or CD8 identity was assigned to each bulk clonotype according to whether the clonotype was present at higher abundance in the sequenced CD4 repertoire or the sequenced CD8 repertoire. TCRdb reworked the public reads: Q25 trimming with fastp, MiXCR clone assembly, productive beta chains retained. CDR3 protein duplicates are merged, each entry listing the most common genes and DNA. TCRdb's processing, not the authors', yielded these V and J calls. Here the sample has around 530,000 distinct CDR3 sequences; roughly 17% occur a single time. Roughly 17% of the sample rests with the top ten.

V loses 1 base, J loses 6 bases, and the germline ends lie 10 bases apart. CDR3 length: 14 amino acids, cysteine to phenylalanine. The only DNA kept is the CDR3, 42 bases in frame from the first base. The CDR1 and CDR2 encoded by the germline V gene are LGHNA and YNFKEQ. This chain is built from TRBV4-2 and TRBJ2-1; the best D guess is TRBD2, with 6 bases matching. The receptor comes from a man aged 18-30 years who received the YFV17D yellow fever vaccine. The sample here was PBMCs, taken 5 days after the first yellow fever vaccination. The nucleotide sequence reads as follows: TGTGCCAGCAGCCAAGTTAAAGCGGGCAATGAGCAGTTCTTC. Its protein product is CASSQVKAGNEQFF.